This T cell receptor (beta chain) was found in a study of response to subunit inactivated influenza vaccine. Study outcomes and limitations: The authors proposed limited new T cell recruitment per seasonal influenza vaccination.

Germline V gene sequence: CDR1 DFQATT, CDR2 SNEGSKA (reference sequence). With 3 bases removed from V and 0 bases from J, the gap between germline ends came to 12 bases. There are 14 residues in the CDR3. TCRdb ran MiXCR on the RT-PCR reads and lists one entry per CDR3 protein. The sample consists of approximately 570,000 distinct CDR3 sequences, about 7.6% of them appearing once. Comments on this clonotype: Its antigen is still unknown.

The sequence derives from a man in his fifties or sixties who received an inactivated influenza vaccine. The genes are TRBV20-1 and TRBJ2-7, with D perhaps TRBD1 or TRBD2 (5 bases each). The material was PBMCs from blood, obtained roughly 24 months after vaccination. CDR3 residues: CSARGVSNSYEQYF. The CDR3 DNA reads TGCAGTGCTAGGGGGGTCTCTAACTCCTACGAGCAGTACTTC.